This T cell receptor beta chain derives from a study of T cells in Graves' hyperthyroidism and ophthalmopathy. Study conclusions and caveats: Blood held most thyroid clonotypes expanded above 0.001 frequency.

Germline assignment: CDR1 SGHKS and CDR2 YYEKEE (reference sequence). The J segment lost 0 bases and the V segment lost 4 bases, leaving 17 bases of the junction unmatched. The CDR3 extends over 20 amino acids. This clonotype was found many times. Antigen: not known. RNA transcripts provided the source from which TCR beta CDR3 regions were amplified. HTBI primers were employed in a first-round RT-PCR of the TCR CDR3. TCRdb independently ran MiXCR on the multiplex PCR reads; one entry per CDR3 protein. This sample has hundreds of thousands of distinct CDR3 sequences, with roughly 13% found just once. This sequence joins TRBV5-5 and TRBJ2-1; 9 nucleotides agree with TRBD1. This sequence was found in a woman between 18 and 30 years old with Graves' hyperthyroidism. The specimen was blood. This CDR3 is CASSAALQGTGSSSYNEQFF. The CDR3 bases are TGTGCCAGCAGCGCGGCCTTGCAAGGGACAGGGTCGAGCTCCTACAATGAGCAGTTCTTC. Together with reference TRBV5-5 and TRBJ2-1, the CDR3 gives the full variable domain: DAGVTQSPTHLIKTRGQQVTLRCSPISGHKSVSWYQQVLGQGPQFIFQYYEKEERGRGNFPDRFSARQFPNYSSELNVNALLLGDSALYLCASSAALQGTGSSSYNEQFFGPGTRLTVL.